Following are 5 T cell receptor beta chains from one sample sequenced in a study of blood T cell repertoires in COVID-19. The protocol was immunoSEQ multiplex PCR, while the TCRdb copy is restricted to in-frame clones and leaves out a portion. The sample shows 65,000 to 75,000 clones, about nine tenths of them seen only once. Specimen: peripheral blood. The receptors derive from a human donor with active COVID-19. The donor label of this sample is uncertain.

CDR3 sequence reads: CASSPPRTGPLEAFF. The CDR3 DNA follows: TGTGCCAGCTCACCACCGAGGACAGGGCCTCTTGAAGCTTTCTTT. V and J are TRBV18 and TRBJ1-1, with 8 bases that match TRBD1. Per germline, CDR1 KGHSH and CDR2 LQKENI. The CDR3 covers 15 residues. J lost 7 bases, V lost 0 bases, and 7 bases had no gene match.

This sequence joins TRBV11-3 and TRBJ2-6; a weak D match, TRBD2 (5 bases). Looked up from germline, CDR1 is SGHNT and CDR2 is YENEEA. Trimming took 1 base from V and 0 from J, leaving 7 bases between them. The CDR3 has 16 amino acids. CDR3 amino acids: CASSLAGSSGANVLTF. CDR3 DNA sequence: TGTGCCAGCAGCTTAGCTGGGAGCTCTGGGGCCAACGTCCTGACTTTC. Combining the CDR3 with reference TRBV11-3 and TRBJ2-6 gives the whole variable domain EAGVVQSPRYKIIEKKQPVAFWCNPISGHNTLYWYLQNLGQGPELLIRYENEEAVDDSQLPKDRFSAERLKGVDSTLKIQPAELGDSAVYLCASSLAGSSGANVLTFGAGSRLTVL.

The CDR3 here is CASSTRESYEQYF. The DNA for the CDR3 is TGTGCCAGCAGCACCAGGGAATCCTACGAGCAGTACTTC. The chain combines TRBV7-2 with TRBJ2-7; maybe TRBD1 (5 bases). Per germline, CDR1 SGHTA and CDR2 FQGNSA. V lost 5 bases and J 1 base, leaving 9 bases between the germline ends. This CDR3 is built from 13 residues.

The chain carries TRBV20-1 and TRBJ2-7, with 8 bases lining up with TRBD1. Germline CDR1 DFQATT, CDR2 SNEGSKA (reference sequence). Trimming took 6 bases from V and 7 from J; bases not matched to a gene: 5. The CDR3 sequence is 11 residues long. The CDR3 DNA sequence: TGCAGTGCCCCGACAGGGGTAGAGCAGTACTTC. Residues: CSAPTGVEQYF.

This chain connects TRBV12-3 or TRBV12-4 to TRBJ2-1, with 8 nucleotides matching TRBD2. The CDR3 has 13 residues. Losses at the gene ends were 3 bases for V and 7 bases for J; bases not matched to a gene: 2. Written as DNA, the CDR3 is TGTGCCAGCAGTTTCCCGGGAGGGAATGAGCAGTTCTTC. The encoded protein is CASSFPGGNEQFF.